This TCR beta chain appears in the sequencing data of a study of cytomegalovirus exposure and HLA in healthy donors. Findings and limits, study-wide: In the 130 or so validation repertoires, 85% to 95% of cluster scores exceeded 0, per a later analysis.

Donors were drawn from the 120-subject validation cohort, separate from the roughly 670-subject first cohort. Measured with immunoSEQ multiplex PCR; TCRdb has only the in-frame clones, and not every one. Of 90,000 to 130,000 clones in the sample, roughly 90% are singletons; the top ten hold 1.4%. V shed 5 bases and J 6 bases; nucleotides not matched to a gene: 10. This CDR3 comprises 15 residues. The germline V gene encodes CDR1 SGHTA and CDR2 FQGNSA. In regard to this clone: Its target is unknown.

The chain recombines TRBV7-2 with TRBJ2-7; 10 nucleotides line up with TRBD2. This receptor was identified in a woman in her twenties or thirties in good health and CMV-seropositive. Sample: PBMCs. CDR3 in amino acids: CASSPRGLAGVEQYF. The DNA of the CDR3 is TGTGCCAGCAGCCCACGTGGTCTAGCGGGAGTCGAGCAGTACTTC.